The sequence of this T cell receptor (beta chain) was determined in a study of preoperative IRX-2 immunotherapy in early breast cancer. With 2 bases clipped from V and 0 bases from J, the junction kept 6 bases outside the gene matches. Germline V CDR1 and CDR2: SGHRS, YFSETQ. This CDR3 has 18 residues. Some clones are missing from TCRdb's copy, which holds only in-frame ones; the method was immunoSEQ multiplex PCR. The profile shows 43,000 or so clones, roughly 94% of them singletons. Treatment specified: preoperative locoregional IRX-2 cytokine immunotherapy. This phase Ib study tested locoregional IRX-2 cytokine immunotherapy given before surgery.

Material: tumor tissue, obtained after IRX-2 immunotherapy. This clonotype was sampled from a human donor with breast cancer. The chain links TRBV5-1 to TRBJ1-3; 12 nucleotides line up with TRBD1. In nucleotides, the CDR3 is TGCGCCAGCAGCTTTTCGGGACAGGGGGCCTTCTCTGGAAACACCATATATTTT. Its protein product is CASSFSGQGAFSGNTIYF.